This T cell receptor beta chain was identified during a study of cytomegalovirus exposure and HLA in healthy donors. General observations from the study: In a later analysis, several top co-occurrence clusters appeared linked to parvovirus B19, influenza, CMV and Epstein-Barr virus.

The V gene lost 3 bases and the J gene lost 2 bases, with 13 bases spanning the gap. The CDR3 contains 16 residues. Germline CDR1 SNHLY, CDR2 FYNNEI. PCR primers comprised 60 Vbeta and 13 Jbeta primers. Clones were read by immunoSEQ multiplex PCR, and TCRdb kept only the in-frame ones, dropping some. The sample contains 150,000 or so clones, approximately 80% of which appear only once. With respect to this clone: Its target is unknown.

The sample taken for sequencing was PBMCs. The rearrangement links TRBV2 to TRBJ1-4; D ambiguous. This receptor was taken from a man in his thirties or forties in good health and CMV-seropositive. CDR3 in DNA: TGTGCCAGCAGTGATCGCGGGGTATCGACTAATGAAAAACTGTTTTTT. It codes for CASSDRGVSTNEKLFF.